One and the same sample provided the 29 T cell receptor beta chains below, sequenced in a study of OX40 agonist ivuxolimab in advanced cancers. Receptor amplification or capture employed the immunoSEQ multiplex PCR assay. This is the immuneACCESS table as TCRdb keeps it, with only in-frame sequences that have V and J called. A part of the clones is gone; compared with another copy, unresolved V genes explain less than half, and the rest is unexplained. The sample table contains 80,000 to 100,000 clones; only one count was recorded for approximately 91% of them. The ten largest make up more than 0.8% of the sample. Sequencing was performed on CD4+ or CD8+ T cells sorted from blood, taken in a trial of the OX40 agonist ivuxolimab. The receptors shown here come from an adult with an advanced solid tumor such as melanoma, head and neck, liver or kidney cancer.

This clone was seen a handful of times. V usage is TRBV11-2 and J usage is TRBJ1-2, with 8 bases aligning to TRBD1. Germline lookup yields CDR1 SGHAT and CDR2 FQNNGV. Trimming took 0 bases from V and 10 from J; bases not matched to a gene: 10. The CDR3 runs 15 residues. As DNA, the CDR3 is TGTGCCAGCAGCTTAGATCGGACAGGGATTATGGACTACACCTTC. It translates to CASSLDRTGIMDYTF.

The chain joins TRBV2 to TRBJ1-1; D remains unclear. V lost 7 bases and J 1 base, leaving 13 bases between the germline ends. The germline V gene encodes CDR1 SNHLY and CDR2 FYNNEI. This CDR3 region has 14 residues. CDR3 nucleotides: TGTGCCAGCATTCAACACGGCCCGAACACTGAAGCTTTCTTT. It encodes CASIQHGPNTEAFF.

CDR3 protein: CSAADYYEQYV. The DNA for the CDR3 is TGCAGTGCTGCCGATTACTACGAGCAGTACGTC. The chain links TRBV20-1 to TRBJ2-7; D is unresolved. The CDR3 extends over 11 amino acids. V lost 5 bases to trimming and J lost 3 bases, with 8 bases between them. Germline CDR1 DFQATT, CDR2 SNEGSKA (reference sequence).

The chain combines TRBV5-1 with TRBJ1-4, with D maybe TRBD1 (6 bases). Germline loops: CDR1 SGHRS, CDR2 YFSETQ. V gave up 4 bases and J gave up 10 bases, with 14 bases separating them. This CDR3 has 13 residues. The CDR3 DNA reads as TGCGCCAGCAGCCCCGAGGGGGAGGGAAAACTGTTTTTT. Its translation is CASSPEGEGKLFF. Supplemented by reference TRBV5-1 and TRBJ1-4, the full variable domain reads KAGVTQTPRYLIKTRGQQVTLSCSPISGHRSVSWYQQTPGQGLQFLFEYFSETQRNKGNFPGRFSGRQFSNSRSEMNVSTLELGDSALYLCASSPEGEGKLFFGSGTQLSVL.

This chain uses TRBV2 with TRBJ1-1, with D possibly TRBD1 on 5 matching bases. Trimming took off 4 bases at V and 1 base at J, with 10 bases between the two ends. Germline V lookup: CDR1 SNHLY, CDR2 FYNNEI. The CDR3 is 14 amino acids. The CDR3: CASSAGLPNTEAFF. The CDR3 region has the DNA TGTGCCAGCAGTGCGGGACTTCCGAACACTGAAGCTTTCTTT.

The chain uses TRBV5-1 and TRBJ2-6, with D uncertain. Between the trimmed V and J ends, which lost 4 bases and 0 bases, there was a span of 8 bases. This CDR3 is 15 amino acids long. Germline V lookup: CDR1 SGHRS, CDR2 YFSETQ. CDR3 in DNA: TGCGCCAGCAGCGTGACCTTCTCTGGGGCCAACGTCCTGACTTTC. Translated, it gives CASSVTFSGANVLTF.

The chain combines TRBV27 with TRBJ2-7, with 7 bases lining up with TRBD1. Trimming removed 6 bases from V and 2 bases from J; junction bases left unmatched: 7. Germline CDR1 is MNHEY and CDR2 is SMNVEV (reference sequence). The CDR3 consists of 14 residues. In DNA, the CDR3 is TGTGCCAGCAGCCCCCGACAGGGACCCTACGAGCAGTACGTC. Amino acids: CASSPRQGPYEQYV.

The chain employs TRBV9 and TRBJ2-7, with unresolved D. The germline CDR1 and CDR2 sequences are SGDLS and YYNGEE. V was clipped by 5 bases and J by 2 bases, with 11 bases between them. This CDR3 has 13 amino acids. The CDR3 DNA follows: TGTGCCAGCAGTGAACCAGAAACCTACGAGCAGTACTTC. The encoded protein is CASSEPETYEQYF.

The J gene is TRBJ2-7, the V gene TRBV19; D is ambiguous. Germline CDR1 reads LNHDA; CDR2 reads SQIVND (reference sequence). V lost 1 base and J 2 bases, leaving 12 bases between the germline ends. The CDR3 is made up of 15 amino acids. As DNA, the CDR3 is TGTGCCAGTAGTATAGCTGAGTGGCCACCCTACGAGCAGTACTTC. Its translation is CASSIAEWPPYEQYF.

The chain links TRBV30 to TRBJ2-5, with D hard to call. The length of the CDR3 is 12 residues. Trimming cost V 1 base and J 7 bases, with 10 bases left between them. The germline V gene has CDR1 GTSNPN and CDR2 SVGIG (reference sequence). This CDR3 reads CAWSGLDSTQYF. The CDR3 DNA is TGTGCCTGGAGTGGCCTAGATTCGACCCAGTACTTC.

The CDR3 sequence: CASSLEAGEYNEQFF. CDR3 bases: TGTGCCAGCAGCTTAGAGGCGGGAGAGTACAATGAGCAGTTCTTC. The chain links TRBV7-2 to TRBJ2-1, with 7 bases fitting TRBD2. Trimming removed 1 base from V and 4 bases from J; junction bases left unmatched: 4. This CDR3 contains 15 residues. Per germline, CDR1 SGHTA and CDR2 FQGNSA.

The chain recombines TRBV28 with TRBJ2-1, with a weak D call TRBD1 (5 bases). CDR3 length: 12 residues. Germline CDR1 is MDHEN and CDR2 is SYDVKM. Trimming stripped 4 bases from V and 9 bases from J, with 10 bases between. The CDR3 DNA follows: TGTGCCAGCAGTTCGACAGTCACTGAGCAGTTCTTC. This encodes CASSSTVTEQFF.

V gene TRBV5-1 combines with J gene TRBJ2-1; 13 bases agree with TRBD2. Germline V gene data show CDR1 as SGHRS and CDR2 as YFSETQ. The junction had 12 bases not matched to a gene; V was cut back by 0 bases and J by 9 bases. The CDR3 has 18 residues. DNA for the CDR3: TGCGCCAGCAGCTTGGAAGCCAGGGGCTGGACTAGCGGGAGTGAGCAGTTCTTC. Protein product: CASSLEARGWTSGSEQFF.

The J gene is TRBJ2-1, the V gene TRBV4-3; D possibly uses TRBD1 or TRBD2 (5 bases each). The CDR3 consists of 17 residues. V lost 1 base and J lost 6, with 19 bases in between. CDR1 and CDR2 from the germline V gene are LGHNA and YSLEER. The CDR3 DNA is TGCGCCAGCAGCCAAGCTAGTAAGGGACGGGTCTTCAATGAGCAGTTCTTC. It yields the protein CASSQASKGRVFNEQFF.

The rearrangement links TRBV5-8 to TRBJ1-1, with 8 positions matching TRBD1. CDR3 length equals 15 residues. CDR1 SGHTS and CDR2 YDEGEE come from the germline V gene. The trim removed 6 bases at V and 1 base at J, leaving 8 bases unmatched. As DNA, the CDR3 is TGTGCCAGCACCAACAAAGGACAGGGGAACACTGAAGCTTTCTTT. As protein: CASTNKGQGNTEAFF.

The genes are TRBV7-9 and TRBJ2-5; tentatively, D is TRBD2 (6 bases). The DNA end lines up better with TRBJ2-7; the J call may be wrong. This CDR3 comprises 13 residues. Germline CDR1 SEHNR, CDR2 FQNEAQ (reference sequence). The CDR3 protein is CASSPPGRHEQYF. The CDR3 DNA is TGTGCCAGCAGCCCCCCAGGGAGGCACGAGCAGTACTTC.

The V call is TRBV7-6, the J call TRBJ1-3, with D possibly matching TRBD1 (6 bases). The CDR3 is 17 residues long. Germline values: CDR1 SGHVS, CDR2 FNYEAQ. With 5 bases removed from V and 4 bases from J, the gap between germline ends came to 21 bases. CDR3 DNA: TGTGCCAGCAGCCGCATGGGACACTCTCTCGCGGGAAACACCATATATTTT. Its translation: CASSRMGHSLAGNTIYF.

The J gene is TRBJ2-3, the V gene TRBV11-2; the match to TRBD2 covers 16 bases. The J segment lost 6 bases and the V segment lost 5 bases, leaving 5 bases of the junction unmatched. The CDR3 runs 16 residues. Looked up from germline, CDR1 is SGHAT and CDR2 is FQNNGV. CDR3 amino acids: CASSVGTSGRADTQYF. For the CDR3, the DNA is TGTGCCAGCAGCGTCGGGACTAGCGGGAGGGCTGATACGCAGTATTTT.

V and J are TRBV5-4 and TRBJ2-2; 7 bases are a match to TRBD2. CDR1 is SGHNT, CDR2 YYREEE, per germline (reference sequence). The CDR3 spans 13 residues. The CDR3 loop reads CVTRTRDTGELFF. The CDR3 region has the DNA TGTGTGACAAGGACTAGGGATACCGGGGAGCTGTTTTTT.

V and J are TRBV5-1 and TRBJ1-1; D gene ambiguous. The CDR3 contains 15 residues. Trimming left V 3 bases short and J 5 bases short, with 17 bases between. Germline loops: CDR1 SGHRS, CDR2 YFSETQ. CDR3 sequence: CASSSLSGSGTEAFF. CDR3 in DNA: TGCGCCAGCAGCTCGCTTTCGGGCTCGGGGACTGAAGCTTTCTTT.

This clone turned up a few times. V usage is TRBV18 and J usage is TRBJ2-3; 8 bases agree with TRBD2. This CDR3 region has 15 residues. Trimming at V came to 6 bases and at J to 6 bases, leaving 11 bases not matched to a gene. CDR1 is KGHSH and CDR2 is LQKENI in the germline V gene. CDR3: CASSAQAGDLDTQYF. For the CDR3, the DNA is TGTGCCAGCTCGGCCCAAGCGGGAGACCTCGATACGCAGTATTTT.

The rearrangement joins TRBV29-1 to TRBJ2-1; no firm D call. V was trimmed by 4 bases and J by 4 bases, leaving 11 bases between them. From germline, CDR1 is SQVTM and CDR2 ANQGSEA. There are 13 residues in the CDR3. CDR3 loop: CSVGSRAYNEQFF. DNA for the CDR3: TGCAGCGTTGGGTCACGGGCATACAATGAGCAGTTCTTC.

V is TRBV28 and J is TRBJ1-4, with D possibly matching TRBD1 (6 bases). The CDR3 length is 17 residues. Germline CDR1 is MDHEN and CDR2 is SYDVKM. Trimming left V 7 bases short and J 0 bases short, with 18 bases between. In nucleotides, the CDR3 is TGTGCCAGCAACACCTTCGACAGGCGAGCAACTAATGAAAAACTGTTTTTT. Protein product: CASNTFDRRATNEKLFF.

V gene TRBV5-1 combines with J gene TRBJ2-7; 9 bases align to TRBD1. Germline V gene data show CDR1 as SGHRS and CDR2 as YFSETQ. Trimming at V came to 2 bases and at J to 3 bases, leaving 6 bases not matched to a gene. The CDR3 loop spans 15 amino acids. CDR3 loop: CASSLPETGGYEQYF. CDR3 nucleotides: TGCGCCAGCAGCTTACCGGAGACAGGGGGCTACGAGCAGTACTTC.

The chain carries TRBV6-5 and TRBJ2-7, with 12 bases identical to TRBD1. The CDR3 has 13 residues. Germline V gene sequence: CDR1 MNHEY, CDR2 SVGAGI. Unmatched junction bases numbered 5, after V lost 8 bases and J lost 6 bases. The CDR3 DNA follows: TGTGCCAGCGGGAGGGACAGGGGGCTCGAGCAGTACTTC. Translating it yields CASGRDRGLEQYF.

The V call is TRBV2, the J call TRBJ2-7; 11 bases are a match to TRBD1. The length of the CDR3 is 14 residues. The V gene end was trimmed by 7 bases and the J gene end by 9 bases; junction bases not matched to a gene: 11. Germline values: CDR1 SNHLY, CDR2 FYNNEI. The CDR3, as DNA: TGTGCCAGCACTGATTCCGGGACAGGGGGACGGCAGTACGTC. This codes for CASTDSGTGGRQYV.

The chain employs TRBV6-5 and TRBJ1-6; 9 bases fit TRBD1. The J segment lost 7 bases and the V segment lost 6 bases, leaving 7 bases of the junction unmatched. This CDR3 has 15 amino acids. Germline values: CDR1 MNHEY, CDR2 SVGAGI. As DNA, the CDR3 is TGTGCCAGCAGGGCGGGACAGGGTGGCAATTCACCCCTCCACTTT. Amino acid sequence: CASRAGQGGNSPLHF.

The J gene is TRBJ2-7, the V gene TRBV5-1, with D possibly matching TRBD1 (6 bases). The CDR3 covers 13 residues. V dropped 4 bases and J dropped 3 bases, with 11 bases sitting between them. Germline V lookup: CDR1 SGHRS, CDR2 YFSETQ. Here the CDR3 DNA reads TGCGCCAGCAGCCCGTGGACAGTCTACGAGCAGTACTTC. This sequence encodes CASSPWTVYEQYF.

The rearrangement links TRBV6-5 to TRBJ2-1, with 10 bases that match TRBD1. CDR3 length: 15 amino acids. CDR1 is MNHEY and CDR2 is SVGAGI in the germline V gene. Trimming took 6 bases from V and 2 from J; bases not matched to a gene: 4. The chain's CDR3 is CASSRDRGPYNEQFF. The CDR3 DNA reads as TGTGCCAGCAGCCGGGACAGGGGCCCCTACAATGAGCAGTTCTTC.